Below, 13 T cell receptor beta chains from the same sample are listed, as sequenced in a study of T cells after yellow fever vaccination. One entry per CDR3 protein, called by TCRdb with MiXCR from the 5' RACE reads. Of 50,000 to 60,000 distinct CDR3 sequences listed, around 6.2% are singletons. Sample: PBMCs, either bulk or a sorted T-cell subset (CD4+, CD8+, memory, or dextramer-sorted; not recorded which), taken on the day of the yellow fever booster vaccination. Receptors originate from a man aged 18 to 29 who received the YFV17D yellow fever vaccine.

This clonotype showed up many times. The chain carries TRBV7-3 and TRBJ2-1; 8 bases line up with TRBD2. Germline V gene data show CDR1 as SGHTA and CDR2 as FQGTGA. The CDR3 spans 16 residues. V shed 6 bases and J 0 bases; nucleotides not matched to a gene: 7. CDR3 region: CASSRSGTSSYNEQFF. The CDR3 DNA follows: TGTGCCAGCAGTCGCTCCGGGACTAGCTCCTACAATGAGCAGTTCTTC.

This sequence joins TRBV6-5 and TRBJ1-1; maybe TRBD1 (5 bases). CDR1 and CDR2 (germline): MNHEY, SVGAGI. The V gene lost 2 bases and the J gene lost 1 base, with 20 bases spanning the gap. The CDR3 loop spans 18 amino acids. The CDR3 sequence: CASSYQNHDRGSNTEAFF. CDR3 sequence (DNA): TGTGCCAGCAGTTACCAGAATCACGATAGGGGATCGAACACTGAAGCTTTCTTT.

This chain joins TRBV20-1 and TRBJ1-4; D is unresolved. Germline-derived CDR1 and CDR2 are DFQATT and SNEGSKA (reference sequence). CDR3 size: 12 residues. The V and J ends lost 3 bases and 8 bases respectively, with 10 bases between them. CDR3 DNA sequence: TGCAGTGCTAGCTCCCGTTGGGAAAAACTGTTTTTT. Translating it yields CSASSRWEKLFF.

This clonotype was recorded many times. This sequence joins TRBV27 and TRBJ2-1, with 7 bases fitting TRBD1. CDR1 and CDR2 (germline): MNHEY, SMNVEV (reference sequence). The trim removed 6 bases at V and 4 bases at J, leaving 9 bases unmatched. The CDR3 is made up of 15 amino acids. The CDR3 DNA sequence: TGTGCCAGCAGCACCGGGACAGACCTATACAATGAGCAGTTCTTC. This gives the protein CASSTGTDLYNEQFF.

In its sample, this clonotype was seen many times. This rearrangement joins TRBV4-3 to TRBJ2-7; 8 bases line up with TRBD1. Per germline, CDR1 LGHNA and CDR2 YSLEER. CDR3 length: 17 amino acids. V trimming: 0 bases; J trimming: 7 bases; junction bases outside the gene matches: 14. The CDR3 loop is CASSQDGKGQGASEQYF. DNA for the CDR3: TGCGCCAGCAGCCAAGACGGAAAAGGGCAGGGGGCGTCTGAGCAGTACTTC.

This clonotype was seen just once. The genes are TRBV10-3 and TRBJ2-7; 7 bases match TRBD1. Germline CDR1 reads ENHRY; CDR2 reads SYGVKD. The CDR3 totals 16 residues. V was pared by 7 bases and J by 1 base, with 13 bases of the junction left unmatched. CDR3 coding DNA: TGTGCCATCATCACCTCATCACAGGGGAGATCCTACGAGCAGTACTTC. Translated, it gives CAIITSSQGRSYEQYF.

This clonotype showed up just a few times. J is TRBJ1-1 and V is TRBV5-4; D unclear. The germline CDR1 and CDR2 sequences are SGHNT and YYREEE (reference sequence). Trimming took off 2 bases at V and 3 bases at J, with 5 bases between the two ends. The CDR3 runs 12 residues. The CDR3 nucleotides read TGTGCCAGCAGCTTAAGGGACACTGAAGCTTTCTTT. The encoded protein is CASSLRDTEAFF. The full variable domain, in which reference TRBV5-4 and TRBJ1-1 provide the parts outside the CDR3, is ETGVTQSPTHLIKTRGQQVTLRCSSQSGHNTVSWYQQALGQGPQFIFQYYREEENGRGNFPPRFSGLQFPNYSSELNVNALELDDSALYLCASSLRDTEAFFGQGTRLTVV.

This clonotype turned up a few times. The CDR3 nucleotides read TGTGCCAGCAGCCAAGGGGACAGGGCCAGCACCGGGGAGCTGTTTTTT. Translating gives CASSQGDRASTGELFF. The chain joins TRBV14 to TRBJ2-2; the match to TRBD1 covers 9 bases. J gave up 4 bases and V 1 base, and 4 bases lay outside the gene matches. The germline gives CDR1 SGHDN, CDR2 FVKESK. The CDR3 has 16 amino acids.

This clonotype showed up just a few times. The chain employs TRBV12-3 or TRBV12-4 and TRBJ1-5, with 7 bases fitting TRBD1. The J segment lost 0 bases and the V segment lost 6 bases, leaving 11 bases of the junction unmatched. This CDR3 has 17 amino acids. CDR3 sequence: CASSRDSYSYSNQPQHF. The CDR3 DNA follows: TGTGCCAGCAGCCGGGACAGTTACTCGTATAGCAATCAGCCCCAGCATTTT.

This clonotype was observed a few times. V is TRBV4-2 and J is TRBJ2-7; 7 bases agree with TRBD1. The length of the CDR3 is 17 residues. Germline-derived CDR1 and CDR2 are LGHNA and YNFKEQ. J lost 6 bases, V lost 0 bases, and 14 bases had no gene match. Written as DNA, the CDR3 is TGTGCCAGCAGCCAAGATAGCTTAACAGGGGCTGGAGGCGAGCAGTACTTC. Translation gives CASSQDSLTGAGGEQYF.

This clonotype was counted ten times or more. The genes are TRBV4-2 and TRBJ2-3; 15 bases agree with TRBD2. V shed 0 bases and J 0 bases; nucleotides not matched to a gene: 4. Germline CDR1 LGHNA, CDR2 YNFKEQ. The CDR3 loop spans 19 amino acids. The CDR3 region is CASSQEGTSGGTSTDTQYF. CDR3 DNA sequence: TGTGCCAGCAGCCAAGAGGGGACTAGCGGGGGGACTAGCACAGATACGCAGTATTTT.

V is TRBV6-5 and J is TRBJ1-5; D call uncertain. V dropped 5 bases and J dropped 0 bases, with 5 bases sitting between them. The CDR3 totals 13 residues. Per germline, CDR1 MNHEY and CDR2 SVGAGI. The CDR3, as DNA: TGTGCCAGCAGTGGTGGTAGCAATCAGCCCCAGCATTTT. Translation gives CASSGGSNQPQHF.

This clonotype has at least ten counts. The rearrangement links TRBV7-9 to TRBJ2-5; 10 nucleotides align to TRBD2. The CDR3 length is 14 residues. Germline CDR1 is SEHNR and CDR2 is FQNEAQ (reference sequence). The J segment lost 4 bases and the V segment lost 5 bases, leaving 4 bases of the junction unmatched. The CDR3, as DNA: TGTGCCAGCAGCCATGAGCGGGGGGGAGAGACCCAGTACTTC. Translated: CASSHERGGETQYF.